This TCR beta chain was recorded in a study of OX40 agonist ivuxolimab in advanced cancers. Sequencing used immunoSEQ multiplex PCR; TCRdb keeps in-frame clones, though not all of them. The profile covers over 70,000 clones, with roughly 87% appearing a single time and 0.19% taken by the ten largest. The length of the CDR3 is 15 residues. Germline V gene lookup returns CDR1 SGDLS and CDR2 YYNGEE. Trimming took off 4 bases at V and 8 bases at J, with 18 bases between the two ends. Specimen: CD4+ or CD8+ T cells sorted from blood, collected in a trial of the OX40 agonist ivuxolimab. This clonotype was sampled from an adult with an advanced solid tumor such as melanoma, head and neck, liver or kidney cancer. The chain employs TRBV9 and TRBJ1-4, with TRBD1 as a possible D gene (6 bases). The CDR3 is CASSPSGTPLEKLFF. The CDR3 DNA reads TGTGCCAGCAGCCCCTCCGGGACACCTCTCGAAAAACTGTTTTTT.